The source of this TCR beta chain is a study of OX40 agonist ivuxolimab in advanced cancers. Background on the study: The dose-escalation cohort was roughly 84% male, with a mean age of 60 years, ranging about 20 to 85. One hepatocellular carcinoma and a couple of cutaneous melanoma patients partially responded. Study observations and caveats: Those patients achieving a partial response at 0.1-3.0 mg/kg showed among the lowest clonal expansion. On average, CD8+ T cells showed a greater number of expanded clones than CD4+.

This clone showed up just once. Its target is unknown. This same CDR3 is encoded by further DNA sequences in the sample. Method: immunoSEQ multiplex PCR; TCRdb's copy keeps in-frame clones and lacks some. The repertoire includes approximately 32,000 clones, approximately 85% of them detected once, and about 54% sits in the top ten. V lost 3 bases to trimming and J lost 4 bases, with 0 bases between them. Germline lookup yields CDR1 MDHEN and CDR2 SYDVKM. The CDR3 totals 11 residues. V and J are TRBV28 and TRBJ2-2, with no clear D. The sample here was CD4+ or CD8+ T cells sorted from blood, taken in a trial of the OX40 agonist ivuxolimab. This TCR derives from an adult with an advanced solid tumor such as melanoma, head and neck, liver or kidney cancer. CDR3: CASSFTGELFF. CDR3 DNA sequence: TGTGCCAGCAGTTTCACCGGGGAGCTGTTTTTT. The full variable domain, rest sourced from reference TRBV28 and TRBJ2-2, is DVKVTQSSRYLVKRTGEKVFLECVQDMDHENMFWYRQDPGLGLRLIYFSYDVKMKEKGDIPEGYSVSREKKERFSLILESASTNQTSMYLCASSFTGELFFGEGSRLTVL.